The 27 T cell receptor beta chains given below trace back to one sample, sequenced in a study of T cells in Graves' hyperthyroidism and ophthalmopathy. Researchers took RNA transcripts and amplified the TCR beta CDR3 regions from them. Researchers ran a first-round RT-PCR on the TCR CDR3 using the HTBI primer set. MiXCR, applied by TCRdb to the multiplex PCR reads, yields one record per CDR3 protein. The repertoire holds over 250,000 distinct CDR3 sequences, with 25% to 30% as singletons. Sample: blood. Receptors were obtained from a man aged 35 to 55 with Graves' hyperthyroidism that later progressed to Graves' ophthalmopathy.

The rearrangement links TRBV6-1 to TRBJ2-2, with D possibly being TRBD1 (6 bases). Germline CDR1 MNHNS, CDR2 SASEGT. The V end lost 6 bases, the J end lost 2 bases, and 10 bases lay between the germline ends. The CDR3 loop spans 14 amino acids. The CDR3 region has the DNA TGTGCCAGCAGATCGGGACAAAACACCGGGGAGCTGTTTTTT. It codes for CASRSGQNTGELFF.

This clonotype has ten or more counts. The CDR3 DNA is TGCAGTGCTCAGACAGGGGGCGCGGGTCAGCCCCAGCATTTT. Translating it yields CSAQTGGAGQPQHF. This rearrangement joins TRBV20-1 to TRBJ1-5, with 10 bases lining up with TRBD1. CDR3 length: 14 amino acids. Germline CDR1 and CDR2: DFQATT and SNEGSKA (reference sequence). Trimming removed 5 bases from V and 6 bases from J; junction bases left unmatched: 7.

This clonotype was counted many times. The gene calls are TRBV10-3 and TRBJ1-1; no definite D call. Germline CDR1 is ENHRY and CDR2 is SYGVKD. Trimming shortened V by 4 bases and J by 1 base, and 7 bases separated the two germline ends. This CDR3 is 13 amino acids long. CDR3 sequence reads: CAISARENTEAFF. The CDR3 nucleotides are TGTGCCATCAGTGCGAGGGAGAACACTGAAGCTTTCTTT.

This chain connects TRBV11-2 to TRBJ1-1; D not resolved. CDR3 size: 11 residues. Germline V gene data show CDR1 as SGHAT and CDR2 as FQNNGV. The V end was cut by 2 bases, the J end by 8 bases, with 6 bases between. CDR3 region: CASSLIREAFF. DNA for the CDR3: TGTGCCAGCAGCTTAATCAGAGAAGCTTTCTTT.

The gene calls are TRBV6-1 and TRBJ1-3; D possibly corresponds to TRBD1 (5 bases). V lost 5 bases and J 4 bases, leaving 12 bases between the germline ends. The CDR3 length is 14 residues. The V gene's germline CDR1 is MNHNS and CDR2 SASEGT. The CDR3 DNA sequence: TGTGCCAGCAGTACGGGGACGGACGGAAACACCATATATTTT. Translation gives CASSTGTDGNTIYF.

Ten or more counts support this clonotype. The chain has TRBV7-2 and TRBJ1-1, with D perhaps TRBD1 (5 bases). Germline V gene sequence: CDR1 SGHTA, CDR2 FQGNSA. The CDR3 extends over 14 amino acids. Trimming took off 5 bases at V and 1 base at J, with 11 bases between the two ends. The chain's CDR3 is CASSRGAGNTEAFF. The DNA of the CDR3 is TGTGCCAGCAGCCGTGGGGCGGGGAACACTGAAGCTTTCTTT.

The V call is TRBV6-2 or TRBV6-3, the J call TRBJ2-5; D uncertain. The CDR3 extends over 15 amino acids. The V end was cut by 4 bases, the J end by 2 bases, with 14 bases between. Germline CDR1 reads MNHEY; CDR2 reads SVGEGT. CDR3 amino acids: CASSSLLSSQETQYF. As DNA, the CDR3 is TGTGCCAGCAGTTCCTTGTTGTCTAGTCAAGAGACCCAGTACTTC.

This clonotype has ten or more counts. The chain links TRBV6-2 or TRBV6-3 to TRBJ2-7; 11 positions agree with TRBD1. The V gene end was trimmed by 0 bases and the J gene end by 4 bases; junction bases not matched to a gene: 8. CDR1 MNHEY and CDR2 SVGEGT come from the germline V gene. The CDR3 has 17 residues. The CDR3 reads CASSYSIRTGGEYEQYF. The DNA of the CDR3 is TGTGCCAGCAGTTACTCGATTCGGACAGGGGGCGAATACGAGCAGTACTTC.

The chain recombines TRBV6-1 with TRBJ2-5; the match to TRBD2 covers 8 bases. V gave up 5 bases and J gave up 4 bases; unmatched junction bases: 6. Germline CDR1 reads MNHNS; CDR2 reads SASEGT. The CDR3 is 14 residues long. The CDR3 coding sequence is TGTGCCAGCAGTCCCGGGACTAGAGCAGAGACCCAGTACTTC. This translates into CASSPGTRAETQYF.

This clonotype was detected many times. V is TRBV12-3 or TRBV12-4 and J is TRBJ1-5, with D tentatively TRBD1 (6 bases). V shed 6 bases and J shed 7 bases, with 10 bases lying between them. This CDR3 has 12 amino acids. CDR3 loop: CASSTGLQPQHF. CDR3 nucleotide sequence: TGTGCCAGCAGCACAGGGTTGCAGCCCCAGCATTTT.

This clonotype was counted at least ten times. A read error is possible here, since a much larger clone lies one base away. CDR3 region: CASGLGRRDTEAFF. CDR3 sequence (DNA): TGCGCCAGCGGCTTGGGAAGGAGGGACACTGAAGCTTTCTTT. V gene TRBV5-1 combines with J gene TRBJ1-1; D remains ambiguous. The CDR3 loop spans 14 amino acids. In germline, CDR1 is SGHRS, CDR2 YFSETQ. Full variable domain (rest looked up from reference TRBV5-1 and TRBJ1-1): KAGVTQTPRYLIKTRGQQVTLSCSPISGHRSVSWYQQTPGQGLQFLFEYFSETQRNKGNFPGRFSGRQFSNSRSEMNVSTLELGDSALYLCASGLGRRDTEAFFGQGTRLTVV.

This CDR3 is CASSLVVNEQYF. CDR3 in DNA: TGTGCCAGCAGTTTAGTAGTAAACGAGCAGTACTTC. The chain combines TRBV28 with TRBJ2-7; D gene uncertain. The CDR3 extends over 12 amino acids. V lost 2 bases to trimming and J lost 5 bases, with 7 bases between them. Germline assignment: CDR1 MDHEN and CDR2 SYDVKM.

This clonotype was recorded at least ten times. The rearrangement links TRBV6-1 to TRBJ2-7; 11 bases map to TRBD2. The CDR3 is made up of 16 amino acids. The junction had 9 bases not matched to a gene; V was cut back by 6 bases and J by 2 bases. Germline V gene lookup returns CDR1 MNHNS and CDR2 SASEGT. The CDR3 loop reads CASSRILAGGPYEQYF. In DNA, the CDR3 is TGTGCCAGCAGCCGAATCTTAGCGGGAGGGCCCTACGAGCAGTACTTC.

This clonotype was detected ten times or more. The CDR3 DNA follows: TGCAGTGCTAGATACCCCCCGAACACCGGGGAGCTGTTTTTT. Residues: CSARYPPNTGELFF. V is TRBV20-1 and J is TRBJ2-2; D gene ambiguous. The germline V gene has CDR1 DFQATT and CDR2 SNEGSKA (reference sequence). CDR3 length: 14 amino acids. With 2 bases removed from V and 0 bases from J, the gap between germline ends came to 7 bases.

V usage is TRBV6-2 or TRBV6-3 and J usage is TRBJ2-7; D is unclear. V gave up 0 bases and J gave up 2 bases, with 8 bases separating them. Germline CDR1 reads MNHEY; CDR2 reads SVGEGT. The CDR3 sequence is 14 residues long. CDR3 residues: CASSYSGSPYEQYF. The CDR3 region has the DNA TGTGCCAGCAGTTACTCGGGGTCTCCCTACGAGCAGTACTTC.

The chain recombines TRBV7-2 with TRBJ1-5; no definite D call. The CDR3 covers 14 residues. Germline V gene data show CDR1 as SGHTA and CDR2 as FQGNSA. The V end lost 3 bases, the J end lost 0 bases, and 6 bases lay between the germline ends. This CDR3 is CASSFAGSNQPQHF. The CDR3 nucleotides are TGTGCCAGCAGCTTTGCTGGTAGCAATCAGCCCCAGCATTTT.

This clonotype was seen many times. This rearrangement joins TRBV28 to TRBJ1-2; D unresolved. Germline V gene data show CDR1 as MDHEN and CDR2 as SYDVKM. The V and J ends lost 1 base and 4 bases respectively, with 13 bases between them. The CDR3 has 15 amino acids. The CDR3 nucleotides are TGTGCCAGCAGTTTATACCCGACGGTCTCCTATGGCTACACCTTC. It translates to CASSLYPTVSYGYTF.

This clonotype was detected many times. The chain links TRBV5-6 to TRBJ2-7; no firm D call. Looked up from germline, CDR1 is SGHDT and CDR2 is YYEEEE. The CDR3 totals 13 residues. V was clipped by 4 bases and J by 1 base, with 9 bases between them. CDR3 protein: CASSLWSSYEQYF. CDR3 sequence (DNA): TGTGCCAGCAGCCTGTGGTCATCCTACGAGCAGTACTTC.

This clonotype has at least ten counts. The chain couples TRBV6-5 to TRBJ1-5; TRBD1 agrees at 7 bases. The CDR3 sequence is 13 residues long. V was pared by 6 bases and J by 5 bases, with 4 bases of the junction left unmatched. Per the germline V gene, CDR1 is MNHEY and CDR2 is SVGAGI. CDR3: CASSVGQDQPQHF. DNA of the CDR3: TGTGCCAGCAGCGTTGGACAGGATCAGCCCCAGCATTTT.

J is TRBJ1-2 and V is TRBV11-2, with 8 bases lining up with TRBD1. This CDR3 is built from 14 residues. CDR1 and CDR2 from the germline V gene are SGHAT and FQNNGV. With V trimmed by 5 bases and J by 2 bases, 4 bases remained unmatched. The CDR3 DNA follows: TGTGCCAGCAGCACCGGACAGGGAAACTATGGCTACACCTTC. Amino acids: CASSTGQGNYGYTF.

This clonotype was picked up many times. The chain couples TRBV12-3 or TRBV12-4 to TRBJ1-5, with a weak D call TRBD1 (6 bases). The V gene lost 7 bases and the J gene lost 8 bases, with 12 bases spanning the gap. CDR3 size: 12 residues. The DNA for the CDR3 is TGTGCCAGCAACAGGGCGCTGGAGCCCCAGCATTTT. Protein: CASNRALEPQHF.

The chain combines TRBV7-2 with TRBJ1-3; D remains ambiguous. V lost 5 bases and J lost 5, with 10 bases in between. In germline, CDR1 is SGHTA, CDR2 FQGNSA. The CDR3 extends over 13 amino acids. CDR3 residues: CTSSDQARNTIYF. In DNA form, the CDR3 reads TGTACCAGCAGCGACCAGGCGAGAAACACCATATATTTT.

CDR3 sequence: CASSSLNRVYEQYF. The CDR3, as DNA: TGTGCCAGCAGTTCCCTCAACAGGGTCTACGAGCAGTACTTC. The chain is built from TRBV27 and TRBJ2-7; D possibly corresponds to TRBD1 (6 bases). Trimming removed 4 bases from V and 3 bases from J, with 13 bases in between. The CDR3 totals 14 residues. Germline lookup yields CDR1 MNHEY and CDR2 SMNVEV (reference sequence).

This clonotype was seen a handful of times. V and J are TRBV27 and TRBJ1-5; D is uncertain. The CDR3 runs to 14 residues. Trimming removed 5 bases from V and 0 bases from J, with 8 bases in between. Germline values: CDR1 MNHEY, CDR2 SMNVEV (reference sequence). The CDR3 loop reads CASSHTDSNQPQHF. The CDR3 region has the DNA TGTGCCAGCAGTCACACAGATAGCAATCAGCCCCAGCATTTT.

The table lists this clonotype with many counts. V and J are TRBV24-1 and TRBJ2-1; 8 bases line up with TRBD2. Germline V gene data show CDR1 as KGHDR and CDR2 as SFDVKD. The trim removed 1 base at V and 5 bases at J, leaving 15 bases unmatched. The CDR3 is made up of 19 amino acids. CDR3 bases: TGTGCCACCAGTGATTTTGATACAGGGTATGGACTAGCCCACAATGAGCAGTTCTTC. It translates to CATSDFDTGYGLAHNEQFF.

The chain is built from TRBV24-1 and TRBJ1-1; 8 bases are a match to TRBD1. Germline-derived CDR1 and CDR2 are KGHDR and SFDVKD. The CDR3 runs to 15 residues. V lost 2 bases and J lost 6; bases outside the gene matches: 7. CDR3 nucleotide sequence: TGTGCCACCAGTGATTCAGGGGGCGGAAAGCCTGAAGCTTTCTTT. Residues: CATSDSGGGKPEAFF.

This chain uses TRBV27 with TRBJ1-6; tentatively, D is TRBD1 (6 bases). Germline CDR1 MNHEY, CDR2 SMNVEV (reference sequence). The germline V and J ends were trimmed by 0 bases and 8 bases, with 14 bases remaining between them. This CDR3 has 16 residues. CDR3: CASSLSVGGVYSPLHF. The CDR3 DNA is TGTGCCAGCAGTTTATCGGTGGGGGGCGTATATTCACCCCTCCACTTT.